This record looks at one TCR beta chain sequence and its context. Germline assignment: CDR1 SGHRS and CDR2 YFSETQ. The CDR3 extends over 16 amino acids. Trimming removed 0 bases from V and 6 bases from J, with 13 bases in between. The data stem from a study of shared T cell receptors in the human thymus. The protocol was immunoSEQ multiplex PCR, while the TCRdb copy is restricted to in-frame clones and leaves out a portion. The table records 700,000 or so clones, approximately 85% of them present only once. This sample also appeared in a second study, on human thymus T cells. That investigation notes: The study used thymus tissue resected during corrective heart surgery.

The receptor was isolated from a girl under three years old with a congenital heart defect. The specimen was thymocytes. The rearrangement uses TRBV5-1 and TRBJ1-6; D is ambiguous. The CDR3 nucleotides are TGCGCCAGCAGCTTGGACGGCGCGGGGAGTAATTCACCCCTCCACTTT. The encoded protein is CASSLDGAGSNSPLHF.